This T cell receptor beta chain was recovered during a study of T cells in Graves' hyperthyroidism and ophthalmopathy. Patients counted as stable if ophthalmopathy did not develop within 18 months. Among the patients, aged 18 to 65, hyperthyroidism was newly diagnosed and had lasted under 2 months. Investigators excluded patients with uncontrolled infection, other autoimmune disease, pregnancy or lactation. PBMCs came from 10 ml fresh peripheral blood. There are many counts of this clonotype. RNA transcripts served as the template for amplifying TCR beta CDR3 regions. First-round RT-PCR targeting the TCR CDR3 was performed with the HTBI primer set. TCRdb re-called the multiplex PCR reads with MiXCR, one entry per CDR3 protein. The data hold 300,000 to 450,000 distinct CDR3 sequences, with about 16% observed a single time. Germline values: CDR1 KGHSH, CDR2 LQKENI. The CDR3 covers 14 residues. Deletions cut 2 bases from V and 4 bases from J, with 11 bases between.

The V call is TRBV18, the J call TRBJ1-1; no clear D. This TCR came from a woman aged 25 to 39 with Graves' hyperthyroidism. The sample taken for sequencing was blood. The DNA of the CDR3 is TGTGCCAGCTCACCAAACTCGGGTAGCACTGAAGCTTTCTTT. This encodes CASSPNSGSTEAFF.